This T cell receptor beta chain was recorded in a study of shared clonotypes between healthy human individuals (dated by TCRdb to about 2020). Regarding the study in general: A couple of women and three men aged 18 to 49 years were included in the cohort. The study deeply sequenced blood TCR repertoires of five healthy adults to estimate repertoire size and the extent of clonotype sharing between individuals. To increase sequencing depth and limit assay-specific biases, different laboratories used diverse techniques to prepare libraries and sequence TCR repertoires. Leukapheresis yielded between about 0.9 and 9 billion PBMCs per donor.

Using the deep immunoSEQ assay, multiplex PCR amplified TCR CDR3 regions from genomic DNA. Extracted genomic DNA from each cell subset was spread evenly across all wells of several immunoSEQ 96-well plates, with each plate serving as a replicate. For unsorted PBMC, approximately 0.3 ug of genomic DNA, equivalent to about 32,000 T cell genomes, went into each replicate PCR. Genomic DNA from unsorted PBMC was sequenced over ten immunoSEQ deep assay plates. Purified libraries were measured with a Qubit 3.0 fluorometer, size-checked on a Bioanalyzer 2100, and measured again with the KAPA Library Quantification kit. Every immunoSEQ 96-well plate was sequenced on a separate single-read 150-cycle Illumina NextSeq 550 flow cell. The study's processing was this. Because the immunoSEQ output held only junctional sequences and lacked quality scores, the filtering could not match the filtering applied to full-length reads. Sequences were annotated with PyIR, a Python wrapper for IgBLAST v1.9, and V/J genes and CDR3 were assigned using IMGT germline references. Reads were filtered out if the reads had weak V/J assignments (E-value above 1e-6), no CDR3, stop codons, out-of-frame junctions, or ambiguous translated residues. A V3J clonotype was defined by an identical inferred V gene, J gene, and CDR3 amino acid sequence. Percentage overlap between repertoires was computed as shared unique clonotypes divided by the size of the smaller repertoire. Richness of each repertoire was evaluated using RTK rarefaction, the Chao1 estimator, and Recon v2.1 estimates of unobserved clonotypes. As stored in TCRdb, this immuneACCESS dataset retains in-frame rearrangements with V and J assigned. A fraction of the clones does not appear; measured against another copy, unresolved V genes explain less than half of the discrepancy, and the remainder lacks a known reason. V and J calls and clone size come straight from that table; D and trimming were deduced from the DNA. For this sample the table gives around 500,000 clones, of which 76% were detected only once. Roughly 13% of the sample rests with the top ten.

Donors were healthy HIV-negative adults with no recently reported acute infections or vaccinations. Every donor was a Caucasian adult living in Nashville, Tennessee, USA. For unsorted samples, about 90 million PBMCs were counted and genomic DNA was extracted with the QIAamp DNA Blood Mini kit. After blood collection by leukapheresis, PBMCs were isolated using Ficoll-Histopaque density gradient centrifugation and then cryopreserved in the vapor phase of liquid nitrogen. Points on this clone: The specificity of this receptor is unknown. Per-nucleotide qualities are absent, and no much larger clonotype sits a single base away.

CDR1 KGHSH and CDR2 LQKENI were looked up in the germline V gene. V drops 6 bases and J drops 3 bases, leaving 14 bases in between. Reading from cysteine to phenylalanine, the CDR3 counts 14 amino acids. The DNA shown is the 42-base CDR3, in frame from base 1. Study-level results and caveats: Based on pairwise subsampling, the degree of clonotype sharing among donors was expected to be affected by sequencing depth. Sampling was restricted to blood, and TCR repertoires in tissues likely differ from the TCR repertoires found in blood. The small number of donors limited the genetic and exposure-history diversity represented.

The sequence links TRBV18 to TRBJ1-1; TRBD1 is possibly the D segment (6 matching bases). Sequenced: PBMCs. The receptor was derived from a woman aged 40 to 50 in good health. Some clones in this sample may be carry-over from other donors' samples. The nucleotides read TGTGCCAGCTCGCAACAGGGATGGGACACTGAAGCTTTCTTT. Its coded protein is CASSQQGWDTEAFF.